The next 27 T cell receptor beta chains were all read from a single sample in a study of Graves' ophthalmopathy and Graves' hyperthyroidism. RNA transcripts served as template for amplifying TCR beta CDR3 sequences. First-round RT-PCR with HTBI primers preceded a second-round multiplex PCR. TCRdb itself ran the multiplex PCR reads through MiXCR, one entry per CDR3 protein. The data show 500,000 to 700,000 distinct CDR3 sequences, roughly 40% seen once. The specimen was peripheral blood or thyroid tissue (not recorded which). These receptors originate from an adult man with Graves' hyperthyroidism.

A single count supports this clonotype. V usage is TRBV20-1 and J usage is TRBJ1-5; D is uncertain. CDR1 is DFQATT and CDR2 is SNEGSKA in the germline V gene (reference sequence). The CDR3 is 13 amino acids. The germline V and J ends were trimmed by 1 base and 4 bases, with 8 bases remaining between them. The CDR3 protein is CSARGGKNQPQHF. The CDR3 DNA sequence: TGCAGTGCTAGAGGTGGGAAGAATCAGCCCCAGCATTTT.

This clonotype was counted ten times or more. The genes are TRBV7-9 and TRBJ1-5; 11 bases are a match to TRBD1. The ends lost 0 bases at V and 2 bases at J; junction bases unmatched: 6. CDR1 SEHNR and CDR2 FQNEAQ come from the germline V gene (reference sequence). This CDR3 region has 18 residues. CDR3 region: CASSLAVGTGGGNQPQHF. The CDR3 coding sequence is TGTGCCAGCAGCTTAGCGGTGGGGACAGGGGGAGGCAATCAGCCCCAGCATTTT. Variable domain in full (rest from reference TRBV7-9 and TRBJ1-5): DTGVSQNPRHKITKRGQNVTFRCDPISEHNRLYWYRQTLGQGPEFLTYFQNEAQLEKSRLLSDRFSAERPKGSFSTLEIQRTEQGDSAMYLCASSLAVGTGGGNQPQHFGDGTRLSIL.

This clonotype was recorded at least ten times. V is TRBV24-1 and J is TRBJ2-7; 13 bases align to TRBD2. The germline V gene encodes CDR1 KGHDR and CDR2 SFDVKD. This CDR3 comprises 16 residues. The ends lost 3 bases at V and 3 bases at J; junction bases unmatched: 4. CDR3 coding DNA: TGTGCCACCAGTGATACGGGGACTAGCGGGATCTACGAGCAGTACTTC. Its protein product is CATSDTGTSGIYEQYF.

This clonotype was seen at least ten times. This chain connects TRBV9 to TRBJ1-1, with D hard to call. CDR1 and CDR2 from the germline V gene are SGDLS and YYNGEE. The CDR3 sequence is 15 residues long. Trimming cost V 1 base and J 1 base, with 11 bases left between them. In DNA, the CDR3 is TGTGCCAGCAGCGTATATCCGGGGAGGAACACTGAAGCTTTCTTT. Translation: CASSVYPGRNTEAFF.

The CDR3 nucleotides are TGCGCCAGCAGCTACGGGACAGGGCGATCGAATCAGCCCCAGCATTTT. As protein: CASSYGTGRSNQPQHF. The chain uses TRBV5-1 and TRBJ1-5; 9 nucleotides line up with TRBD1. The ends lost 3 bases at V and 4 bases at J; junction bases unmatched: 8. Germline V CDR1 and CDR2: SGHRS, YFSETQ. The CDR3 runs 16 residues.

This clonotype was seen at least ten times. This chain links TRBV5-1 with TRBJ2-2, with 7 bases fitting TRBD2. CDR3 length equals 15 residues. J gave up 4 bases and V 4 bases, and 7 bases lay outside the gene matches. Looked up from germline, CDR1 is SGHRS and CDR2 is YFSETQ. The chain's CDR3 is CASSGSSGITGELFF. The CDR3 DNA reads TGCGCCAGCAGCGGGTCTAGCGGAATCACCGGGGAGCTGTTTTTT.

The V and J genes are TRBV12-3 or TRBV12-4 and TRBJ2-1, with TRBD2 identical over 11 bases. Near its end, the DNA agrees better with TRBJ2-7, so the J call may be wrong. The CDR3 is made up of 17 amino acids. CDR3 loop: CASRPGLAGGIYNEQYF. CDR3 coding DNA: TGTGCCAGCAGACCCGGGTTAGCGGGAGGGATATACAATGAGCAGTACTTC.

The sample holds many counts of this clonotype. DNA for the CDR3: TGCAGCGTTGATGGGACAACCAAAAGTAACTATGGCTACACCTTC. Encoded protein: CSVDGTTKSNYGYTF. The V gene is TRBV29-1, the J gene TRBJ1-2; tentatively, D is TRBD1 (6 bases). Per germline, CDR1 SQVTM and CDR2 ANQGSEA. The CDR3 spans 15 residues. Trimming removed 3 bases from V and 1 base from J, with 15 bases in between.

This clonotype was detected a few times. DNA of the CDR3: TGTGCCATCAGTGACAACAGGGGCGAGCAGTACTTC. Protein sequence: CAISDNRGEQYF. This chain links TRBV10-3 with TRBJ2-7; 7 positions match TRBD1. The CDR3 extends over 12 amino acids. Germline trimming cut 3 bases from V and 6 bases from J; bases unmatched to any gene: 2. In germline, CDR1 is ENHRY, CDR2 SYGVKD.

This clonotype was counted at least ten times. V gene TRBV25-1 combines with J gene TRBJ1-1, with D hard to call. V gave up 1 base and J gave up 0 bases, with 3 bases separating them. This CDR3 is built from 13 residues. Germline CDR1 is MGHDK and CDR2 is SYGVNS. CDR3 coding DNA: TGTGCCAGCAGTGAATCAGTGAACACTGAAGCTTTCTTT. Translated: CASSESVNTEAFF.

The rearrangement links TRBV7-4 to TRBJ2-1; D is ambiguous. Germline loops: CDR1 SGHVT, CDR2 SQSDAQ. The germline V and J ends were trimmed by 0 bases and 7 bases, with 13 bases remaining between them. This CDR3 has 15 residues. The CDR3 bases are TGTGCCAGCAGCTTAGCGCGCCAAAGTGGGAATGAGCAGTTCTTC. Protein: CASSLARQSGNEQFF. Using reference TRBV7-4 and TRBJ2-1 for the parts outside the CDR3, the full variable domain is GAGVSQSPRYKVAKRGRDVALRCDSISGHVTLYWYRQTLGQGSEVLTYSQSDAQRDKSGRPSGRFSAERPERSVSTLKIQRTEQGDSAVYLCASSLARQSGNEQFFGPGTRLTVL.

The chain's CDR3 is CASRTRTSGDYEQYF. Here the CDR3 DNA reads TGTGCCAGCAGAACAAGGACTAGCGGGGATTACGAGCAGTACTTC. V is TRBV2 and J is TRBJ2-7; 12 nucleotides align to TRBD2. Losses at the gene ends were 6 bases for V and 4 bases for J; bases not matched to a gene: 7. The CDR3 is 15 residues long. CDR1 is SNHLY and CDR2 is FYNNEI in the germline V gene.

This clonotype has a count of ten or more. The chain recombines TRBV4-1 with TRBJ2-7, with D perhaps TRBD1 (6 bases). There are 13 residues in the CDR3. Germline CDR1 is MGHRA and CDR2 is YSYEKL. Trimming left V 2 bases short and J 5 bases short, with 10 bases between. CDR3 amino acids: CASSQISGDEQYF. The CDR3 DNA reads as TGCGCCAGCAGCCAAATTTCAGGGGACGAGCAGTACTTC.

The V and J genes are TRBV19 and TRBJ1-1; D might be TRBD1 (6 bases). This CDR3 contains 17 residues. The germline gives CDR1 LNHDA, CDR2 SQIVND (reference sequence). V dropped 9 bases and J dropped 2 bases, with 25 bases sitting between them. Here the CDR3 reads CASSSLKLGGGNTEAFF. CDR3 nucleotides: TGTGCCAGCAGTTCCCTAAAACTGGGAGGGGGTAACACTGAAGCTTTCTTT. Supplemented by reference TRBV19 and TRBJ1-1, the full variable domain reads DGGITQSPKYLFRKEGQNVTLSCEQNLNHDAMYWYRQDPGQGLRLIYYSQIVNDFQKGDIAEGYSVSREKKESFPLTVTSAQKNPTAFYLCASSSLKLGGGNTEAFFGQGTRLTVV.

The sample holds many counts of this clonotype. The V call is TRBV15, the J call TRBJ1-4; no reliable D call. CDR3 length equals 12 residues. Germline V gives CDR1 LNHNV, CDR2 YYDKDF (reference sequence). V dropped 3 bases and J dropped 8 bases, with 7 bases sitting between them. DNA of the CDR3: TGTGCCACCAGCAGTCTTGGAGAAAAACTGTTTTTT. Translating it yields CATSSLGEKLFF.

This clonotype was detected a few times. V is TRBV7-2 and J is TRBJ2-6; D possibly matches TRBD1 or TRBD2 (5 bases each). CDR1 is SGHTA and CDR2 is FQGNSA in the germline V gene. Trimming pared 8 bases from V and 4 bases from J, leaving 21 bases between. The CDR3 totals 17 residues. The CDR3 sequence: CASSPPYGTGGANVLTF. In nucleotides, the CDR3 is TGTGCCAGCTCACCCCCCTACGGGACGGGCGGGGCCAACGTCCTGACTTTC.

This clonotype was seen more than once but under ten times. The chain carries TRBV20-1 and TRBJ2-7; 7 bases agree with TRBD1. Germline loops: CDR1 DFQATT, CDR2 SNEGSKA (reference sequence). After removal of 7 bases from V and 0 bases from J, the junction contained 6 bases not matched to a gene. The CDR3 length is 13 residues. The CDR3, as DNA: TGCAGTGAAGAGGGGGCGAGCTCCTACGAGCAGTACTTC. This gives the protein CSEEGASSYEQYF.

At least ten counts were recorded for this clonotype. This chain uses TRBV24-1 with TRBJ1-2, with 8 bases fitting TRBD1. The CDR3 has 16 amino acids. The germline CDR1 and CDR2 sequences are KGHDR and SFDVKD. V trimming: 4 bases; J trimming: 0 bases; junction bases outside the gene matches: 6. The CDR3, as DNA: TGTGCCACCAGTGACGGAACGGGACAGGCTAACTATGGCTACACCTTC. It translates to CATSDGTGQANYGYTF.

The sample holds one count of this clonotype. V gene TRBV7-9 combines with J gene TRBJ2-5; 10 bases line up with TRBD1. Trimming cost V 7 bases and J 2 bases; bases outside gene matches: 4. This CDR3 has 14 amino acids. Germline lookup yields CDR1 SEHNR and CDR2 FQNEAQ (reference sequence). The CDR3 nucleotides are TGTGCCAGCACCCGGACAGGGGGACAAGAGACCCAGTACTTC. The encoded protein is CASTRTGGQETQYF.

This clonotype has a count of ten or more. V usage is TRBV2 and J usage is TRBJ1-3; 8 bases are a match to TRBD1. V dropped 11 bases and J dropped 2; count of bases not matched to a gene: 8. The CDR3 loop spans 14 amino acids. The germline V gene encodes CDR1 SNHLY and CDR2 FYNNEI. For the CDR3, the DNA is TGTGCCGGTGGACAGGGTTCGGCTGGAAACACCATATATTTT. As protein: CAGGQGSAGNTIYF. The complete variable domain, with remaining parts taken from reference TRBV2 and TRBJ1-3, reads EPEVTQTPSHQVTQMGQEVILRCVPISNHLYFYWYRQILGQKVEFLVSFYNNEISEKSEIFDDQFSVERPDGSNFTLKIRSTKLEDSAMYFCAGGQGSAGNTIYFGEGSWLTVV.

This clonotype has more than one count but fewer than ten. The rearrangement uses TRBV27 and TRBJ1-2; the D gene is possibly TRBD1 (5 bases). Germline lookup yields CDR1 MNHEY and CDR2 SMNVEV (reference sequence). V was shortened by 5 bases and J by 0 bases, with 19 bases between the two germline ends. The CDR3 runs 17 residues. The CDR3 DNA reads as TGTGCCAGCAGTCCCCAAGGCGCAGGGAGTGCTAACTATGGCTACACCTTC. Its translation is CASSPQGAGSANYGYTF.

V gene TRBV7-2 combines with J gene TRBJ2-7; TRBD2 matches 11 bases. Looked up from germline, CDR1 is SGHTA and CDR2 is FQGNSA. The CDR3 covers 15 residues. The V gene end was trimmed by 2 bases and the J gene end by 5 bases; junction bases not matched to a gene: 5. CDR3 sequence (DNA): TGTGCCAGCAGCTTAACTAGCGGGAGTGGACACGAGCAGTACTTC. This translates into CASSLTSGSGHEQYF.

This clonotype has a count of ten or more. This chain links TRBV2 with TRBJ2-5; the match to TRBD2 covers 12 bases. CDR1 and CDR2 from the germline V gene are SNHLY and FYNNEI. This CDR3 has 19 residues. The junction had 12 bases not matched to a gene; V was cut back by 0 bases and J by 4 bases. The CDR3 sequence: CASSEAWRLAGGSGETQYF. DNA of the CDR3: TGTGCCAGCAGTGAAGCGTGGCGGCTAGCGGGAGGGTCGGGAGAGACCCAGTACTTC.

The chain combines TRBV7-8 with TRBJ1-6, with D unclear. V lost 1 base and J lost 7, with 17 bases in between. The length of the CDR3 is 17 residues. CDR1 is SGHVS, CDR2 FQNEAQ, per germline. CDR3 sequence reads: CASSLGPRPELNSPLHF. In DNA form, the CDR3 reads TGTGCCAGCAGCTTAGGACCCCGGCCGGAATTAAATTCACCCCTCCACTTT.

This clonotype was seen repeatedly, ten times or more. The CDR3 DNA sequence: TGCAGTACCTATTATAGGGCCGCGAGCGGCTACACCTTC. It is translated as CSTYYRAASGYTF. The rearrangement joins TRBV20-1 to TRBJ1-2; no firm D call. The CDR3 is 13 amino acids. V was cut by 8 bases and J by 8 bases, with 21 bases left in between. Germline lookup yields CDR1 DFQATT and CDR2 SNEGSKA (reference sequence).

This clonotype was observed a single time. The junction departs from germline at one end; a sequencing error may be responsible. The V and J genes are TRBV7-9 and TRBJ2-3, with 11 nucleotides matching TRBD1. The CDR3 totals 16 residues. Germline CDR1 SEHNR, CDR2 FQNEAQ (reference sequence). CDR3 sequence (DNA): TGTGCCAGCAGCTTAGCTGGGACAGGGGGTACAGGTACGCAGTATTTT. It encodes CASSLAGTGGTGTQYF. The variable domain in full, completed from reference TRBV7-9 and TRBJ2-3, reads DTGVSQNPRHKITKRGQNVTFRCDPISEHNRLYWYRQTLGQGPEFLTYFQNEAQLEKSRLLSDRFSAERPKGSFSTLEIQRTEQGDSAMYLCASSLAGTGGTGTQYFGPGTRLTVL.

V usage is TRBV28 and J usage is TRBJ2-7; 9 bases line up with TRBD1. The CDR3 contains 14 residues. V lost 2 bases and J lost 3; bases outside the gene matches: 2. Germline lookup yields CDR1 MDHEN and CDR2 SYDVKM. This CDR3 reads CASSLPDRGYEQYF. The CDR3 DNA reads TGTGCCAGCAGTTTACCGGACAGGGGCTACGAGCAGTACTTC. Complete variable domain (other parts from reference TRBV28 and TRBJ2-7): DVKVTQSSRYLVKRTGEKVFLECVQDMDHENMFWYRQDPGLGLRLIYFSYDVKMKEKGDIPEGYSVSREKKERFSLILESASTNQTSMYLCASSLPDRGYEQYFGPGTRLTVT.